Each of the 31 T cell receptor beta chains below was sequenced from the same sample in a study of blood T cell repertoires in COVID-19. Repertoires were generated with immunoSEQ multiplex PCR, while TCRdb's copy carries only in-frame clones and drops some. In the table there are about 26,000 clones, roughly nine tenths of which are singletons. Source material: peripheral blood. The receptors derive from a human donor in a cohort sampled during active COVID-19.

CDR3: CASSKGQGGLDEQFF. DNA of the CDR3: TGTGCCAGTAGTAAGGGACAGGGTGGCCTCGATGAGCAGTTCTTC. This rearrangement joins TRBV19 to TRBJ2-1; 9 bases fit TRBD1. Trimming removed 4 bases from V and 8 bases from J; junction bases left unmatched: 9. Germline values: CDR1 LNHDA, CDR2 SQIVND (reference sequence). The CDR3 spans 15 residues. The full variable domain, its missing parts supplied by reference TRBV19 and TRBJ2-1, is DGGITQSPKYLFRKEGQNVTLSCEQNLNHDAMYWYRQDPGQGLRLIYYSQIVNDFQKGDIAEGYSVSREKKESFPLTVTSAQKNPTAFYLCASSKGQGGLDEQFFGPGTRLTVL.

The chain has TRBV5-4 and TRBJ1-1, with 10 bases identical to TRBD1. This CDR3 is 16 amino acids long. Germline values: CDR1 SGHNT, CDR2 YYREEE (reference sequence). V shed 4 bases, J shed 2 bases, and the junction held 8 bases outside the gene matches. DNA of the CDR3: TGTGCCAGCAGCGATGACGACAGGGGGCGAAACACTGAAGCTTTCTTT. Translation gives CASSDDDRGRNTEAFF.

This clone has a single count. CDR3 coding DNA: TGTGCCACCCTGAAGGGGGGGGCCTACGAGCAGTACTTC. Its translation: CATLKGGAYEQYF. The chain recombines TRBV24-1 with TRBJ2-7; possibly TRBD2 for D (7 bases). The V gene lost 9 bases and the J gene lost 2 bases, with 13 bases spanning the gap. This CDR3 has 13 amino acids. Germline values: CDR1 KGHDR, CDR2 SFDVKD.

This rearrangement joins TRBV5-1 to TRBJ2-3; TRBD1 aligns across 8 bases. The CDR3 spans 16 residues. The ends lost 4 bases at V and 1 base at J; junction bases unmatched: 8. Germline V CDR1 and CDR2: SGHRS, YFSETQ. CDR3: CASSGGQARGTDTQYF. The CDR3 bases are TGCGCCAGCAGCGGGGGACAGGCGCGGGGCACAGATACGCAGTATTTT.

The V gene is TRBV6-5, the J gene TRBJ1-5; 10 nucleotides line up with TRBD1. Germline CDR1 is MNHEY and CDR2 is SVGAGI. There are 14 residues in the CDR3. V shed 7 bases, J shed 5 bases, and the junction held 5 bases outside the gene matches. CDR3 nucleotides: TGTGCCAGCACCCTAGGGACAGGGGATCAGCCCCAGCATTTT. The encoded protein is CASTLGTGDQPQHF.

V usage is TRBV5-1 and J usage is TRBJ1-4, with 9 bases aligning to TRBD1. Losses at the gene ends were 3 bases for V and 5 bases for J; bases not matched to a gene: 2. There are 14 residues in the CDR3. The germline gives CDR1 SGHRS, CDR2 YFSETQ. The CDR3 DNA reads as TGCGCCAGCAGCTCGGGACAGGGCAATGAAAAACTGTTTTTT. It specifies CASSSGQGNEKLFF.

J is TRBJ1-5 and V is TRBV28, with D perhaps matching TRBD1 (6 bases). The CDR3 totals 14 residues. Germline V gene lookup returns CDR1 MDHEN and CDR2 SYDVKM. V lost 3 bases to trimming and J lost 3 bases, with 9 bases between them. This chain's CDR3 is CASSLGAVNQPQHF. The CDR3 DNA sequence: TGTGCCAGCAGTTTGGGGGCAGTCAATCAGCCCCAGCATTTT. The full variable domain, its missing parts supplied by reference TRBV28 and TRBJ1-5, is DVKVTQSSRYLVKRTGEKVFLECVQDMDHENMFWYRQDPGLGLRLIYFSYDVKMKEKGDIPEGYSVSREKKERFSLILESASTNQTSMYLCASSLGAVNQPQHFGDGTRLSIL.

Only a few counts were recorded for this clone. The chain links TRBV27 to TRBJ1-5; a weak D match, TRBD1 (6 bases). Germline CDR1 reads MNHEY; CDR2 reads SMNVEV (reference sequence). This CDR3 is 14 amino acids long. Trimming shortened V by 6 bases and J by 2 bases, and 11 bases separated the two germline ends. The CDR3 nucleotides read TGTGCCAGCAGCCAGGACAGACGCAATCAGCCCCAGCATTTT. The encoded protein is CASSQDRRNQPQHF.

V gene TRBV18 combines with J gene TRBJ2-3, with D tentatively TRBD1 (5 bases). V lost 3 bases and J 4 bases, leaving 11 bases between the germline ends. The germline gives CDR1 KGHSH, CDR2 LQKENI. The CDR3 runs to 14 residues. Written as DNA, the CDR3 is TGTGCCAGCTCACCCCCGGCAGGGCCAGATACGCAGTATTTT. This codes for CASSPPAGPDTQYF. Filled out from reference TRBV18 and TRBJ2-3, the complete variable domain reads NAGVMQNPRHLVRRRGQEARLRCSPMKGHSHVYWYRQLPEEGLKFMVYLQKENIIDESGMPKERFSAEFPKEGPSILRIQQVVRGDSAAYFCASSPPAGPDTQYFGPGTRLTVL.

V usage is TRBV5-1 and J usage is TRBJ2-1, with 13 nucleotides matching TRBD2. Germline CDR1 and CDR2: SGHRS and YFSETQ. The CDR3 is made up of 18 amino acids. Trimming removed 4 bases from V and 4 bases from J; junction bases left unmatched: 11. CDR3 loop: CASSLTTSGGVGYNEQFF. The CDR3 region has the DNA TGCGCCAGCAGCCTGACCACTAGCGGGGGGGTCGGGTACAATGAGCAGTTCTTC.

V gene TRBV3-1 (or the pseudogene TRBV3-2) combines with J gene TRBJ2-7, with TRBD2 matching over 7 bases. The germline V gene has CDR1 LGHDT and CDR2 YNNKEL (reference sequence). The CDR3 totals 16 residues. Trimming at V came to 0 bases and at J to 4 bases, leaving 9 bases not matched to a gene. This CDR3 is CASSQDARGRYYEQYF. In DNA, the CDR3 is TGTGCCAGCAGCCAAGACGCGCGCGGGAGATATTACGAGCAGTACTTC.

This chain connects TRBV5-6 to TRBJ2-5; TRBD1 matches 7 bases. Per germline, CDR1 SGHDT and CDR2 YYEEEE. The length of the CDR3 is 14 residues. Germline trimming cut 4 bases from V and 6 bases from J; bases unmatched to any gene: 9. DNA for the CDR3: TGTGCCAGCAGCGAAACAGGGGATTCGCAGACCCAGTACTTC. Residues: CASSETGDSQTQYF.

DNA of the CDR3: TGTGCCAGTAGTATTAGGGAGGGGTCCGGCTACACCTTC. Amino acids: CASSIREGSGYTF. The chain carries TRBV19 and TRBJ1-2; perhaps TRBD1 as D (5 bases). Trimming pared 3 bases from V and 8 bases from J, leaving 13 bases between. The length of the CDR3 is 13 residues. Germline V CDR1 and CDR2: LNHDA, SQIVND (reference sequence).

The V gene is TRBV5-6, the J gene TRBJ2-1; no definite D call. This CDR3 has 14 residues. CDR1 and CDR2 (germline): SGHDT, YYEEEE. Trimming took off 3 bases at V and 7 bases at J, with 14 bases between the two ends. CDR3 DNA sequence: TGTGCCAGCAGCTCGCCCCTATCATTAAATGAGCAGTTCTTC. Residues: CASSSPLSLNEQFF.

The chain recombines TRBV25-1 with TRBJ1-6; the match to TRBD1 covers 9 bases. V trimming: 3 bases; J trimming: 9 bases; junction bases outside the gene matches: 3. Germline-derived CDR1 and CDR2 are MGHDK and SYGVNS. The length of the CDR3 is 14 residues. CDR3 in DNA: TGTGCCAGCAGTGACGGGACAGGGCCTTCACCCCTCCACTTT. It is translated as CASSDGTGPSPLHF.

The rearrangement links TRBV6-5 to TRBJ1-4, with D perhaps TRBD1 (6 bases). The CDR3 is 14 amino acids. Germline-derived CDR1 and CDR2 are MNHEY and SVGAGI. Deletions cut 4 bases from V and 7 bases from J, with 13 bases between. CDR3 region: CASSSSPRGEKLFF. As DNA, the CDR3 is TGTGCCAGCAGTTCCTCCCCCAGGGGTGAAAAACTGTTTTTT.

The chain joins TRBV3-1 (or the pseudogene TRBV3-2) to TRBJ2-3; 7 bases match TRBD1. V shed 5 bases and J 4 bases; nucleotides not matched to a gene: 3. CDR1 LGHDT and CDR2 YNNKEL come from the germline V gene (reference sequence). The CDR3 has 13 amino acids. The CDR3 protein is CASSARGPDTQYF. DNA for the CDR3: TGTGCCAGCAGCGCTAGGGGGCCAGATACGCAGTATTTT.

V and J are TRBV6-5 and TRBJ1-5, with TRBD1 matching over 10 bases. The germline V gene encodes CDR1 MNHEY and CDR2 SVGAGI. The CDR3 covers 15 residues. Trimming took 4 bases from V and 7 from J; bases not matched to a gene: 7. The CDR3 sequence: CASSSPDRGWQPQHF. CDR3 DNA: TGTGCCAGCAGTTCCCCGGACAGGGGGTGGCAGCCCCAGCATTTT.

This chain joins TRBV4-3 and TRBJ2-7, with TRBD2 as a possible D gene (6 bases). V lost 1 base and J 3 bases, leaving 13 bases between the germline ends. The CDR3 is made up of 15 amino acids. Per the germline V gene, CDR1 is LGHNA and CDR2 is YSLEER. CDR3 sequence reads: CASSQVLSGYYEQYF. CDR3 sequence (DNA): TGCGCCAGCAGCCAAGTACTTAGCGGTTACTACGAGCAGTACTTC.

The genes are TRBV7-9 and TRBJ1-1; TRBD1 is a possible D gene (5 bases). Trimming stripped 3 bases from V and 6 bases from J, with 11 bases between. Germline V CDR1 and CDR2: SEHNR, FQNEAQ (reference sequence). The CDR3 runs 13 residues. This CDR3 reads CASSLTEGAEAFF. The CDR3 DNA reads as TGTGCCAGCAGCTTGACAGAAGGGGCTGAAGCTTTCTTT.

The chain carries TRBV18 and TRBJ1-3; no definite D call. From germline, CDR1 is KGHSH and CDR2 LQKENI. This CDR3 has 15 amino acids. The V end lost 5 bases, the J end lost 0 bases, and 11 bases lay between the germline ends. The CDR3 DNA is TGTGCCAGCTCAGAGTTACAGTCCTCTGGAAACACCATATATTTT. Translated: CASSELQSSGNTIYF.

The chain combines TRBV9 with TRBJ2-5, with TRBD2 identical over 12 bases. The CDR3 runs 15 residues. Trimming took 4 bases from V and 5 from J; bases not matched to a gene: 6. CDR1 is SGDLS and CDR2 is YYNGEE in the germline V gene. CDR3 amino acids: CASSTLAGGWETQYF. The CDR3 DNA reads TGTGCCAGCAGCACACTAGCGGGGGGTTGGGAGACCCAGTACTTC. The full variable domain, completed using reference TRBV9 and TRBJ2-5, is DSGVTQTPKHLITATGQRVTLRCSPRSGDLSVYWYQQSLDQGLQFLIQYYNGEERAKGNILERFSAQQFPDLHSELNLSSLELGDSALYFCASSTLAGGWETQYFGPGTRLLVL.

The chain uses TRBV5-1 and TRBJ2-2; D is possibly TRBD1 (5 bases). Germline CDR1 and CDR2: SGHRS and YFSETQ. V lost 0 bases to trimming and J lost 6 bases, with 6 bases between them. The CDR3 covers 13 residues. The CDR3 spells CASSLGGAGELFF. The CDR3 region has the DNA TGCGCCAGCAGCTTGGGGGGCGCCGGGGAGCTGTTTTTT.

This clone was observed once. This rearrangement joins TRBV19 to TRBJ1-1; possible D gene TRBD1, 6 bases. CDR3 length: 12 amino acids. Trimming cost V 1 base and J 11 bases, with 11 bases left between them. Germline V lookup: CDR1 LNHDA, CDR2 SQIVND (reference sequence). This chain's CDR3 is CASSIGTGRAFF. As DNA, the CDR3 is TGTGCCAGTAGTATAGGAACAGGGCGGGCTTTCTTT.

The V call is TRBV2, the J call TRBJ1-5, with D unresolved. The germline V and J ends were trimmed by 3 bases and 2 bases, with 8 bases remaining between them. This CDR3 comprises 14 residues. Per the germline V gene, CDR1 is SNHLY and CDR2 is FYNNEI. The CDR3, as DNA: TGTGCCAGCAGTGATGGTGGAGGCAATCAGCCCCAGCATTTT. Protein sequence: CASSDGGGNQPQHF.

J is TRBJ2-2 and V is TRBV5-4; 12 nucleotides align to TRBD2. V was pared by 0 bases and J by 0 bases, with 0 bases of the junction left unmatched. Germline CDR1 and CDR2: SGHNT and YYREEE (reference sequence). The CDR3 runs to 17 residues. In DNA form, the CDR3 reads TGTGCCAGCAGCTTGGGACTAGCGGGGGCGAACACCGGGGAGCTGTTTTTT. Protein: CASSLGLAGANTGELFF.

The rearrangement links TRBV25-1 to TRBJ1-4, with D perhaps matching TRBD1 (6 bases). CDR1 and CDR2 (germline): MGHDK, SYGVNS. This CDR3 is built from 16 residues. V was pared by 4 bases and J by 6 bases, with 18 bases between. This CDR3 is CASSGQGQGADEKLFF. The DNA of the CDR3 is TGTGCCAGCAGTGGGCAGGGGCAGGGAGCAGATGAAAAACTGTTTTTT.

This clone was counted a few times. The CDR3 loop is CASSIGDRVDQPQHF. The CDR3 DNA follows: TGTGCCAGTAGTATAGGAGACAGGGTTGATCAGCCCCAGCATTTT. J is TRBJ1-5 and V is TRBV19, with 7 bases identical to TRBD1. The CDR3 loop spans 15 amino acids. CDR1 is LNHDA and CDR2 is SQIVND in the germline V gene (reference sequence). The ends lost 1 base at V and 5 bases at J; junction bases unmatched: 5.

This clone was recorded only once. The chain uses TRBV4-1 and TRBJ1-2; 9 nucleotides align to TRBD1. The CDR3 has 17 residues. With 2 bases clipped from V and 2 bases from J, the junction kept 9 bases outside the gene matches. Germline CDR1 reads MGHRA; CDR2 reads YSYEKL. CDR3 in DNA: TGCGCCAGCAGCCAAAGGGACGGGACAGGGAAAAACTATGGCTACACCTTC. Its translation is CASSQRDGTGKNYGYTF.

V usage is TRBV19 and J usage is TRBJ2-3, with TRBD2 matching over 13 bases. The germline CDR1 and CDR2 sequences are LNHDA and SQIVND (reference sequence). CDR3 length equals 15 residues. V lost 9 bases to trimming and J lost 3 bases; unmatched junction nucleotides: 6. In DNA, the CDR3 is TGTGCCAGCGGGGGACTAGCGGGGCGGACAGATACGCAGTATTTT. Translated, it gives CASGGLAGRTDTQYF.

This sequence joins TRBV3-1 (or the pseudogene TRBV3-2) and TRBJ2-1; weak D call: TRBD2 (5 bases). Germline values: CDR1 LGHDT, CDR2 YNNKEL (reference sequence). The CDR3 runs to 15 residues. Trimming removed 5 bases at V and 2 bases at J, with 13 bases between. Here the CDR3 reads CASSAPPRAYNEQFF. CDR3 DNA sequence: TGTGCCAGCAGCGCGCCTCCGAGGGCCTACAATGAGCAGTTCTTC.